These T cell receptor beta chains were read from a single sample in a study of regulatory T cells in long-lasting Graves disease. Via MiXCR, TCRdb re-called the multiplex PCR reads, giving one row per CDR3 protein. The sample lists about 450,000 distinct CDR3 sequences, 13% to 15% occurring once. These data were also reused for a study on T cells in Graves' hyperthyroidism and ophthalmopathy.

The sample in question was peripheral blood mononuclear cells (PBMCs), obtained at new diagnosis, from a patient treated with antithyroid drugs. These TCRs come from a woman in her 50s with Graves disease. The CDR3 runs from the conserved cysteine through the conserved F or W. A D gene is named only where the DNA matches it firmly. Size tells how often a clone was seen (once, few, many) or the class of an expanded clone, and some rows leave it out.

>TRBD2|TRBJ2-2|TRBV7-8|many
TGTGCCAGCAGCCTTAGCGGGTGGGACGCCGGGGAGCTGTTTTTT
CASSLSGWDAGELFF
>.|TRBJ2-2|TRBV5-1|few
TGCGCCAGCAGCGTTGGTTACTTGACCACCGGGGAGCTGTTTTTT
CASSVGYLTTGELFF
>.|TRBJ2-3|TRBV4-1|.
TGCGCCAGCAGCCAAGACCAACGGGAGACAGATACGCAGTATTTT
CASSQDQRETDTQYF
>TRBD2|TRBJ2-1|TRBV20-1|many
TGCAGTGCTAGAGGGAGCGGACTAGCGGGAGACAATGAGCAGTTCTTC
CSARGSGLAGDNEQFF
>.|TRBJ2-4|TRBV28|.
TGTGCCAGCAACCTGGGCATTGCGAGTATTCAGTACTTC
CASNLGIASIQYF
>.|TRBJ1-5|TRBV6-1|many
TGTGCCAGCAGTGACCCATTGCAGCCCCAGCATTTT
CASSDPLQPQHF
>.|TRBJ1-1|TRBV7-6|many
TGTGCCAGCAGCGCGGAAGTAAACACTGAAGCTTTCTTT
CASSAEVNTEAFF
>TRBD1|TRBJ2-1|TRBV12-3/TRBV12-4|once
TGTGCCAGCAGTTTGCGACAGGGGGTCTACAATGAGCAGTTCTTC
CASSLRQGVYNEQFF
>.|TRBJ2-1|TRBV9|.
TGTGCCAGCAGCGCCCGCCTGGGACCTTACAATGAGCAGTTCTTC
CASSARLGPYNEQFF
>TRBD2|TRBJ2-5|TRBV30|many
TGTGCCTGGAGTGCCCCGGGACTACCAGGAGAGACCCAGTACTTC
CAWSAPGLPGETQYF